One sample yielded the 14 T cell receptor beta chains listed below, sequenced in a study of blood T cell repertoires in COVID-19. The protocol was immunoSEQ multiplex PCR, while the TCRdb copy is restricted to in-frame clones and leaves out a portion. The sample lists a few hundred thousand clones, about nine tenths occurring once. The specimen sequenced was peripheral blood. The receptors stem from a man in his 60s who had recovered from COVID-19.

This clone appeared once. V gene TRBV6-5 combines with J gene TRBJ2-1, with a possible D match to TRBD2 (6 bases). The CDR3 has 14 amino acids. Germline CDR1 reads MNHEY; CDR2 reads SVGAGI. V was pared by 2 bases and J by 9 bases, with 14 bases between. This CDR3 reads CASSYRAFSGEQFF. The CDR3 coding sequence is TGTGCCAGCAGTTACAGAGCGTTTAGCGGTGAGCAGTTCTTC.

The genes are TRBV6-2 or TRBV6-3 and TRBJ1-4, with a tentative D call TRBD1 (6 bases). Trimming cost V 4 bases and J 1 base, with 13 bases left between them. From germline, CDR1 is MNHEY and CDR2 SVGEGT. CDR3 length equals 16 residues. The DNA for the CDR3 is TGTGCCAGCAGTTCCGGGGGGCCAGGAACTAATGAAAAACTGTTTTTT. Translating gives CASSSGGPGTNEKLFF.

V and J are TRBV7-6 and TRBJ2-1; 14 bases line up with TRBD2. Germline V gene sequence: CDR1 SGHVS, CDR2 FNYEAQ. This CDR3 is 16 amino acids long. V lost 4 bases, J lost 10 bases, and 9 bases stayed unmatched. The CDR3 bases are TGTGCCAGCAGCTCAGGACTAGCGGGGGGACTCCGGGAGCAGTTCTTC. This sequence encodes CASSSGLAGGLREQFF.

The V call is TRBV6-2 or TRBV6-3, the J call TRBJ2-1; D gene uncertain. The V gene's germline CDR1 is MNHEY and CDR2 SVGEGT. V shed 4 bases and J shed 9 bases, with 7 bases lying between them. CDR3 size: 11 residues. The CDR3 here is CASSFSSEQFF. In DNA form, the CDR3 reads TGTGCCAGCAGTTTTTCGAGTGAGCAGTTCTTC.

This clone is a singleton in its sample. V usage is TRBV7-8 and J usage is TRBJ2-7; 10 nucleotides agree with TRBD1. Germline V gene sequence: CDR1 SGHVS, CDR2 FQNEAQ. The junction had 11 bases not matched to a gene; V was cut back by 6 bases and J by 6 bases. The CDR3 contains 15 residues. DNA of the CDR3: TGTGCCAGCAGTCCAAACCGGGACAGGGGTGGCGAGCAGTACTTC. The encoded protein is CASSPNRDRGGEQYF. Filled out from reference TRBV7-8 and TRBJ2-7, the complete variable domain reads GAGVSQSPRYKVAKRGQDVALRCDPISGHVSLFWYQQALGQGPEFLTYFQNEAQLDKSGLPSDRFFAERPEGSVSTLKIQRTQQEDSAVYLCASSPNRDRGGEQYFGPGTRLTVT.

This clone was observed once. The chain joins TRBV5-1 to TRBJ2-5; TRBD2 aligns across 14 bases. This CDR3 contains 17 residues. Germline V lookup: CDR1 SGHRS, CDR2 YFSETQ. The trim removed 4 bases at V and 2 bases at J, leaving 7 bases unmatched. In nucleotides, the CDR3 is TGCGCCAGCAGCCGTAGGACTAGCGGGGGGTCACAAGAGACCCAGTACTTC. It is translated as CASSRRTSGGSQETQYF.

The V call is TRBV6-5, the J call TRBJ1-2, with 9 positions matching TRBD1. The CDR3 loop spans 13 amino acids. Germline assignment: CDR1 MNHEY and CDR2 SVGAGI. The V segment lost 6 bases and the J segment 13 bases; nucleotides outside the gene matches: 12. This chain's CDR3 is CASRKPGQGDPTF. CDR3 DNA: TGTGCCAGCAGAAAGCCGGGACAGGGAGATCCCACCTTC.

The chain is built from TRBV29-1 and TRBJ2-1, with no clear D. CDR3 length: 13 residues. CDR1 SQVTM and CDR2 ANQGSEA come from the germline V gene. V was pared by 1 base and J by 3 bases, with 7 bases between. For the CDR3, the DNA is TGCAGCGTTGAAGGTCAAATCTACAATGAGCAGTTCTTC. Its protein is CSVEGQIYNEQFF.

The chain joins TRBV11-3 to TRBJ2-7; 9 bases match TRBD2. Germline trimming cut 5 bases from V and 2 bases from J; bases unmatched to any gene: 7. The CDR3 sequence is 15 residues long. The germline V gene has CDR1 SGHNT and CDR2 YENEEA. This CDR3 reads CASSPGVAGAYEQYF. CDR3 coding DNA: TGTGCCAGCAGCCCCGGGGTAGCGGGAGCCTACGAGCAGTACTTC.

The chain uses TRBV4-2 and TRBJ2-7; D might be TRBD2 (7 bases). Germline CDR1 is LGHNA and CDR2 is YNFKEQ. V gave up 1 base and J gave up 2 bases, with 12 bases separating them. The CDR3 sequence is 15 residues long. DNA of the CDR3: TGTGCCAGCAGCCAAGCGGGCGGGGGCACCTACGAGCAGTACTTC. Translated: CASSQAGGGTYEQYF.

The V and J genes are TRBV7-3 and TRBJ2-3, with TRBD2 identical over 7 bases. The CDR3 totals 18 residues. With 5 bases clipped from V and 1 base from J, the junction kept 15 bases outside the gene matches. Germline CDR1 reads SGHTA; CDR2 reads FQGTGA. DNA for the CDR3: TGTGCCAGCAGCCCGGGGAAAGAGAGGGGAGGGCGCACAGATACGCAGTATTTT. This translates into CASSPGKERGGRTDTQYF.

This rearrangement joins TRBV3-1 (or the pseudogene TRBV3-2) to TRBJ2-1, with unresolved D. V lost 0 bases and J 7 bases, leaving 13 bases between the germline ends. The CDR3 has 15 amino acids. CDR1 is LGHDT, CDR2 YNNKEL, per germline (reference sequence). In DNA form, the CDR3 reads TGTGCCAGCAGCCAAGACGGGTCCTACGGGAATGAGCAGTTCTTC. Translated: CASSQDGSYGNEQFF.

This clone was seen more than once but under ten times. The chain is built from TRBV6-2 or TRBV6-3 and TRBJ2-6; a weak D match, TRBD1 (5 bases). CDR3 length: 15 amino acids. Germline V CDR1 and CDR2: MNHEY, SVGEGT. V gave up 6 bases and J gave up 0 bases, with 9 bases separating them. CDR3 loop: CASSSGFSGANVLTF. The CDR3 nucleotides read TGTGCCAGCAGCTCAGGGTTCTCTGGGGCCAACGTCCTGACTTTC.

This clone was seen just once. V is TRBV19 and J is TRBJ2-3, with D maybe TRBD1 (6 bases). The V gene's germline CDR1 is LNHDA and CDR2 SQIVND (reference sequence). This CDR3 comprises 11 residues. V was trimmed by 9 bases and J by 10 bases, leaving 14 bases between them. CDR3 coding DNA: TGTGCCAGCCGTTCAGGGGTGGCGCAGTATTTT. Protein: CASRSGVAQYF.